This section outlines one TCR beta chain sequence together with its context. The entry originates in a study of blood T cells in healthy people across ages. The authors ran a second PCR of roughly 6 to 12 cycles using a sample-barcoded 5' primer and a J-beta primer mix. TCRdb independently ran MiXCR on the 5' RACE reads; one entry per CDR3 protein. This sample has 800,000 or so distinct CDR3 sequences, with roughly 25% found just once. CDR1 and CDR2 (germline): MDHEN, SYDVKM. CDR3 length: 20 amino acids. J gave up 5 bases and V 6 bases, and 21 bases lay outside the gene matches. The same sample was also used in a study of T cells of mothers and their children. That work contributes: A few healthy Caucasian mothers and their six children donated.

This TCR derives from a boy between 10 and 17 years old in good health. The V and J genes are TRBV28 and TRBJ2-2, with 10 bases lining up with TRBD1. The sample comprised blood. DNA for the CDR3: TGTGCCAGCAGCCCAATCCTTCACCGACAGGGGGCGTCGGGTACCGGGGAGCTGTTTTTT. It translates to CASSPILHRQGASGTGELFF. The complete variable domain, with remaining parts taken from reference TRBV28 and TRBJ2-2, reads DVKVTQSSRYLVKRTGEKVFLECVQDMDHENMFWYRQDPGLGLRLIYFSYDVKMKEKGDIPEGYSVSREKKERFSLILESASTNQTSMYLCASSPILHRQGASGTGELFFGEGSRLTVL.